This TCR beta chain derives from a study of blood T cell repertoires in COVID-19. Background on the study: Researchers got acute and convalescent COVID-19 samples from the United States, Italy and Spain.

In the source study's methods: Counts of nucleated cells, estimated from reference gene primer amplification, were obtained. Only in-frame clones appear in the TCRdb table, and some are missing; sequencing was by immunoSEQ multiplex PCR. Clone size and the V and J calls come from that table; the DNA yielded D and trimming. The sample carries roughly 130,000 clones, about 80% recorded once. Study members were between about 18 and 100 years old and lived in around 24 US regions. Categorization into cohorts depended on clinical history that participants reported. CDR1 is SGHRS, CDR2 YFSETQ, per germline. The CDR3 consists of 15 residues. Trimming took 4 bases from V and 7 from J; bases not matched to a gene: 9.

The source material was PBMCs or T cells enriched from blood (not recorded which). This receptor was obtained from a man in his forties or fifties who had recovered from COVID-19. The chain uses TRBV5-1 and TRBJ2-2; 8 bases align to TRBD1. The CDR3 region is CASSKGQVEGGELFF. In DNA form, the CDR3 reads TGCGCCAGCAGCAAGGGACAGGTTGAGGGCGGGGAGCTGTTTTTT.